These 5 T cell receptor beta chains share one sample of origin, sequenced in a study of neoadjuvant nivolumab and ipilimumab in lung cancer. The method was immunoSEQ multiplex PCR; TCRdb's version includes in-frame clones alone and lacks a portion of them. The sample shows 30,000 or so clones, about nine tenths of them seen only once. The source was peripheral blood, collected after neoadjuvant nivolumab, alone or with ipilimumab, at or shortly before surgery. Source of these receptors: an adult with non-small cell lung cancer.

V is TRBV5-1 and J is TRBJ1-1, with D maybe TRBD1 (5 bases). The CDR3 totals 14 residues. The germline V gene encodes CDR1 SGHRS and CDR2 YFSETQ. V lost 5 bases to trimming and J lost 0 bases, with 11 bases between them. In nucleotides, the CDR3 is TGCGCCAGCAGGGGGGTCCCTGTGAACACTGAAGCTTTCTTT. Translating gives CASRGVPVNTEAFF. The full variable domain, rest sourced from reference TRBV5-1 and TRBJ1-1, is KAGVTQTPRYLIKTRGQQVTLSCSPISGHRSVSWYQQTPGQGLQFLFEYFSETQRNKGNFPGRFSGRQFSNSRSEMNVSTLELGDSALYLCASRGVPVNTEAFFGQGTRLTVV.

Here the CDR3 reads CASSLIQRRFYEQYF. CDR3 DNA sequence: TGTGCCAGCAGCTTAATACAGCGAAGGTTCTACGAGCAGTACTTC. The chain couples TRBV11-2 to TRBJ2-7; D is uncertain. The CDR3 runs 15 residues. Germline V lookup: CDR1 SGHAT, CDR2 FQNNGV. Trimming pared 2 bases from V and 3 bases from J, leaving 14 bases between.

The CDR3 reads CASSVAGLAGGADTQYF. CDR3 DNA sequence: TGTGCCAGCAGCGTAGCTGGGCTAGCGGGGGGTGCAGATACGCAGTATTTT. The chain combines TRBV9 with TRBJ2-3; 11 nucleotides line up with TRBD2. V lost 0 bases, J lost 4 bases, and 7 bases stayed unmatched. The CDR3 consists of 17 residues. Germline CDR1 reads SGDLS; CDR2 reads YYNGEE.

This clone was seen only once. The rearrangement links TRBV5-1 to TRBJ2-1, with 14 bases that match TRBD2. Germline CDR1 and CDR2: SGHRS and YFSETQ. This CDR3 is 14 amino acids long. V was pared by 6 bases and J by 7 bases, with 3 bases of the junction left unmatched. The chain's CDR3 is CASMTSGGVNEQFF. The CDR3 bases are TGCGCCAGCATGACTAGCGGGGGGGTGAATGAGCAGTTCTTC.

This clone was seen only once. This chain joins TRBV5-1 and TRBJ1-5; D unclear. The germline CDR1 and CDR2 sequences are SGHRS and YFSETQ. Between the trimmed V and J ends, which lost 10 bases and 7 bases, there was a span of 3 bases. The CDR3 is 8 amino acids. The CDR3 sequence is CAGQPQHF. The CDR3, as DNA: TGCGCCGGCCAGCCCCAGCATTTT.